The 4 T cell receptor beta chains below were found in one sample sequenced in a study of cytomegalovirus exposure and HLA in healthy donors. Vbeta (60) and Jbeta (13) primers were used in the PCR. Some clones are missing from TCRdb's copy, which holds only in-frame ones; the method was immunoSEQ multiplex PCR. The sample consists of some 190,000 clones, around 80% of them appearing once. The source material was PBMCs. These receptors came from a man younger than 35 in good health and CMV-seronegative.

The CDR3 bases are TGTGCCAGCAGCTCTTCGGGCGAGCAGTACTTC. This translates into CASSSSGEQYF. The V call is TRBV11-2, the J call TRBJ2-7; D remains unclear. The CDR3 has 11 residues. CDR1 is SGHAT and CDR2 is FQNNGV in the germline V gene. The V end lost 4 bases, the J end lost 6 bases, and 7 bases lay between the germline ends.

The chain combines TRBV11-2 with TRBJ2-2, with D possibly TRBD1 on 5 matching bases. The germline CDR1 and CDR2 sequences are SGHAT and FQNNGV. The CDR3 extends over 14 amino acids. V shed 6 bases and J shed 5 bases, with 13 bases lying between them. The CDR3 bases are TGTGCCAGCAGAGGACAACGGACGACCGGGGAGCTGTTTTTT. Translation gives CASRGQRTTGELFF.

This clone was recorded many times. The rearrangement uses TRBV19 and TRBJ2-7; D is unresolved. V lost 0 bases to trimming and J lost 5 bases, with 8 bases between them. The CDR3 length is 13 residues. Germline V gene data show CDR1 as LNHDA and CDR2 as SQIVND (reference sequence). Here the CDR3 reads CASSIEAGHEQYF. The CDR3 nucleotides are TGTGCCAGTAGTATAGAAGCAGGCCACGAGCAGTACTTC.

V and J are TRBV2 and TRBJ2-7; D might be TRBD1 (6 bases). The CDR3 covers 11 residues. Germline lookup yields CDR1 SNHLY and CDR2 FYNNEI. V lost 9 bases and J lost 3, with 9 bases in between. In DNA form, the CDR3 reads TGTGCCAGAGGGACAAACTACGAGCAGTACTTC. This sequence encodes CARGTNYEQYF.